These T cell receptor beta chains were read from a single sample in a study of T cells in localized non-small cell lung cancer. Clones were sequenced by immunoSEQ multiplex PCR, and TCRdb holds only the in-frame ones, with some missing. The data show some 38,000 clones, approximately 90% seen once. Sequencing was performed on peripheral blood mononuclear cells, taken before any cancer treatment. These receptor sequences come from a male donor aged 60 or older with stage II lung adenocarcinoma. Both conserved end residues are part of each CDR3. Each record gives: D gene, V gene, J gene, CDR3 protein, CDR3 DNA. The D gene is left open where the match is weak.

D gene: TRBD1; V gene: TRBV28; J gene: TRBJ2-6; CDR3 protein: CASIGQGSSGANVLTF; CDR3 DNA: TGTGCCAGCATAGGACAGGGGAGCTCTGGGGCCAACGTCCTGACTTTC
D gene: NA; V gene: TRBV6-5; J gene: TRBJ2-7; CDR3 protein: CASRSGGIAPYEQYF; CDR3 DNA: TGTGCCAGCAGATCAGGGGGGATAGCCCCCTACGAGCAGTACTTC
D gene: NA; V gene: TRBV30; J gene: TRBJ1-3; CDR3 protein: CAWSVVGAYTIYF; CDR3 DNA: TGTGCCTGGAGTGTGGTAGGGGCATACACCATATATTTT
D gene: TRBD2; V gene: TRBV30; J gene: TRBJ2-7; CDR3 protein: CAWSVGLAGNYEQYF; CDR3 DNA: TGTGCCTGGAGTGTAGGACTAGCGGGAAACTACGAGCAGTACTTC
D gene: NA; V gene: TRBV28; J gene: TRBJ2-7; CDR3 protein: CASSLGTFYEQYF; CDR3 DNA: TGTGCCAGCAGTTTGGGTACCTTCTACGAGCAGTACTTC
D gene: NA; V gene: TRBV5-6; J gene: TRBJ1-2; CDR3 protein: CASSFPVGNYGYTF; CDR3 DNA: TGTGCCAGCAGCTTCCCGGTGGGGAACTATGGCTACACCTTC
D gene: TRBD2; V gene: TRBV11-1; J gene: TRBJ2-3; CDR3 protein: CASSFRLAGGADTQYF; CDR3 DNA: TGTGCCAGCAGCTTCCGACTAGCGGGAGGCGCAGATACGCAGTATTTT
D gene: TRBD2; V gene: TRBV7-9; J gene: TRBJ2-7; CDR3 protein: CASSLDRASGKYEQYF; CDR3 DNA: TGTGCCAGCAGCTTAGATCGGGCTAGCGGGAAATACGAGCAGTACTTC
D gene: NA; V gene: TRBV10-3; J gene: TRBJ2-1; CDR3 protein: CAIKAHGSYNEQFF; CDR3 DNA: TGTGCCATCAAAGCACATGGGTCCTACAATGAGCAGTTCTTC
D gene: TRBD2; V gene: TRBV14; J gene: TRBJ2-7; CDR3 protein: CASSQVGLAGNYEQYF; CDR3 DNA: TGTGCCAGCAGCCAAGTGGGACTAGCGGGTAACTACGAGCAGTACTTC
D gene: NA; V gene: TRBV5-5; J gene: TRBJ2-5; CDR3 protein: CASSLGIQETQYF; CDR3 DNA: TGTGCCAGCAGCTTAGGTATCCAAGAGACCCAGTACTTC
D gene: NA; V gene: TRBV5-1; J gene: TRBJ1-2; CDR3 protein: CASSRDGNGYTF; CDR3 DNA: TGCGCCAGCAGTAGGGATGGGAATGGCTACACCTTC
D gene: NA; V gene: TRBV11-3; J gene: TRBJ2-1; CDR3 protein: CASSLGSGGGYNEQFF; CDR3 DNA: TGTGCCAGCAGCTTAGGGTCCGGAGGAGGATACAATGAGCAGTTCTTC
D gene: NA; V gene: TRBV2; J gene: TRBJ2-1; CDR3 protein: CASSSIGGRDGYNEQFF; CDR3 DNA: TGTGCCAGCAGTTCTATTGGAGGCCGGGACGGCTACAATGAGCAGTTCTTC
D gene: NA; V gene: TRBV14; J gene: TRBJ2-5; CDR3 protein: CASSQGAGRETQYF; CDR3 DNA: TGTGCCAGCAGCCAAGGCGCGGGGAGGGAGACCCAGTACTTC
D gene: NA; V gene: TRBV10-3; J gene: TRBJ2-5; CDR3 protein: CAIRKGVGAETQYF; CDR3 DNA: TGTGCCATCAGGAAGGGTGTCGGGGCGGAGACCCAGTACTTC
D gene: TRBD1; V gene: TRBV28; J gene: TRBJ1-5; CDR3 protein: CASRGQGSQPQHF; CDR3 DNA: TGTGCCAGCAGGGGACAGGGAAGTCAGCCCCAGCATTTT
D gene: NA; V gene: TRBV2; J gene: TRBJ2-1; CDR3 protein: CASSILRDTHEQFF; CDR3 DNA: TGTGCCAGCAGCATCCTCCGGGACACTCATGAGCAGTTCTTC
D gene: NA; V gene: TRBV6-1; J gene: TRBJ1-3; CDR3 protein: CASSVDSYGNTIYF; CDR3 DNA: TGTGCCAGCAGTGTGGACAGCTACGGAAACACCATATATTTT
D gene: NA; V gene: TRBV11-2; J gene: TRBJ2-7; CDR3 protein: CASSLAWSYEQYF; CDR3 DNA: TGTGCCAGCAGCTTAGCTTGGTCCTACGAGCAGTACTTC
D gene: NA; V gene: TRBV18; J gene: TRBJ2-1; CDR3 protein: CASSPRATEQFF; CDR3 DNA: TGTGCCAGCTCACCAAGGGCAACAGAGCAGTTCTTC
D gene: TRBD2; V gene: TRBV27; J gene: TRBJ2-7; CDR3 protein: CASSLYGGDYEQYF; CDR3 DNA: TGTGCCAGCAGTCTTTACGGGGGGGACTACGAGCAGTACTTC
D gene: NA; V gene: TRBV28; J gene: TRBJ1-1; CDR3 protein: CASSLKSTEAFF; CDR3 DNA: TGTGCCAGCAGTTTAAAGAGTACTGAAGCTTTCTTT
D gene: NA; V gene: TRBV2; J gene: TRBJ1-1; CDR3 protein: CASREGLNTEAFF; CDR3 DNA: TGTGCCAGCAGAGAAGGGCTGAACACTGAAGCTTTCTTT
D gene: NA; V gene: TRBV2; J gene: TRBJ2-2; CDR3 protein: CASSGGGGPSGELFF; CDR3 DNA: TGTGCCAGCTCCGGTGGAGGGGGTCCATCCGGGGAGCTGTTTTTT
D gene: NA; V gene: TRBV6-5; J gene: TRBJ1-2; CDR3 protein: CASRPFRTGPYGYTF; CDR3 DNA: TGTGCCAGCAGACCCTTTAGAACAGGGCCCTATGGCTACACCTTC
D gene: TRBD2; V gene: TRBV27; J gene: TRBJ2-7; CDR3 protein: CASSISGVSSYEQYF; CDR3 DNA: TGTGCCAGCAGTATTAGCGGGGTGAGCTCCTACGAGCAGTACTTC
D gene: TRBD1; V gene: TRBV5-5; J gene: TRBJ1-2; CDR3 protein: CASSPLPGGGYTF; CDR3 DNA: TGTGCCAGCAGCCCCCTTCCAGGGGGTGGCTACACCTTC